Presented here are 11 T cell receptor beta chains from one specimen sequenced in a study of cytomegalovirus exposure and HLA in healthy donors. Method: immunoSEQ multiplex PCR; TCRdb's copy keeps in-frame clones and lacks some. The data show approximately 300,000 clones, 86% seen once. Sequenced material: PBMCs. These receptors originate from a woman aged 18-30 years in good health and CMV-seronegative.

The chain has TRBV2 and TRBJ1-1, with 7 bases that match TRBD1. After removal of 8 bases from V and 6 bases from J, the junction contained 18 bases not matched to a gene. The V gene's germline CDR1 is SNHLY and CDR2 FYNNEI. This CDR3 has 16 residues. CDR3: CASGETGALIGAEAFF. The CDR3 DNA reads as TGTGCCAGCGGGGAAACAGGGGCCCTGATAGGCGCTGAAGCTTTCTTT.

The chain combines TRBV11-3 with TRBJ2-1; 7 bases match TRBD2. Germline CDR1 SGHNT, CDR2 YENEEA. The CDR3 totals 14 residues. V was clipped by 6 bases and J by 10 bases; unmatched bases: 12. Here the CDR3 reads CASSSSGTTGEQFF. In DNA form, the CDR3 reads TGTGCCAGCAGTTCGTCTGGGACTACGGGGGAGCAGTTCTTC.

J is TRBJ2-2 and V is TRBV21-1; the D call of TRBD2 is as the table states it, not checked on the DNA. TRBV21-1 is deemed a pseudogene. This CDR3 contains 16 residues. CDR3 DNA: TGTGCCAGCAAACCGACTAGCGGGAGGCCCACCGGGGAGCTGTTTTTT. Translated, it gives CASKPTSGRPTGELFF.

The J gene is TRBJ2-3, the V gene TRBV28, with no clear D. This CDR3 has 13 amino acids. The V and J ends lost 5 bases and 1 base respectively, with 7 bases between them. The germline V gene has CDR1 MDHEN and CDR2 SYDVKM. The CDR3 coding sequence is TGTGCCAGCAGTCCGGTCCGCACAGATACGCAGTATTTT. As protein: CASSPVRTDTQYF.

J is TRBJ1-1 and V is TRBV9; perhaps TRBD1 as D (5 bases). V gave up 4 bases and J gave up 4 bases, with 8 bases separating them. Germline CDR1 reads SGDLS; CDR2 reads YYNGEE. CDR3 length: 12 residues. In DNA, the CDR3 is TGTGCCAGCAGCCAAGGGGCCACTGAAGCTTTCTTT. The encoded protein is CASSQGATEAFF.

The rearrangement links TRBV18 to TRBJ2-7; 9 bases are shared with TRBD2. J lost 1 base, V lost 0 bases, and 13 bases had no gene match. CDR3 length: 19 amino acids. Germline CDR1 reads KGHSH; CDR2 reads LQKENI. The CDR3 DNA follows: TGTGCCAGCTCACCACCGGGGGGGACGGCTAGCGGGATATCCTACGAGCAGTACTTC. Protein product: CASSPPGGTASGISYEQYF.

CDR3 nucleotides: TGTGCCAGCAGCTTAGAGGACAGGGGTTTCATGAACACTGAAGCTTTCTTT. It codes for CASSLEDRGFMNTEAFF. V and J are TRBV5-6 and TRBJ1-1; the match to TRBD1 covers 9 bases. CDR1 is SGHDT and CDR2 is YYEEEE in the germline V gene. After removal of 2 bases from V and 0 bases from J, the junction contained 8 bases not matched to a gene. The CDR3 is made up of 17 amino acids. Drawing the rest from reference TRBV5-6 and TRBJ1-1, the complete variable domain is DAGVTQSPTHLIKTRGQQVTLRCSPKSGHDTVSWYQQALGQGPQFIFQYYEEEERQRGNFPDRFSGHQFPNYSSELNVNALLLGDSALYLCASSLEDRGFMNTEAFFGQGTRLTVV.

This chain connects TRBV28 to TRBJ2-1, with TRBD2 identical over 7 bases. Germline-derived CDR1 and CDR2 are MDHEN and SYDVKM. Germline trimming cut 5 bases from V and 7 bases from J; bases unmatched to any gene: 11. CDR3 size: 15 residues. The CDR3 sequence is CASSGGGTTVNEQFF. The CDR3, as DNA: TGTGCCAGCAGTGGGGGAGGGACTACCGTGAATGAGCAGTTCTTC.

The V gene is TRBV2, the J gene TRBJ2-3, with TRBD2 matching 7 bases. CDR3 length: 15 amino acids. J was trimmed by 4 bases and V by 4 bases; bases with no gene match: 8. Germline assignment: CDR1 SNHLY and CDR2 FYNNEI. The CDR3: CASSVGLRGADTQYF. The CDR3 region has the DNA TGTGCCAGCAGTGTGGGACTTCGGGGGGCAGATACGCAGTATTTT.

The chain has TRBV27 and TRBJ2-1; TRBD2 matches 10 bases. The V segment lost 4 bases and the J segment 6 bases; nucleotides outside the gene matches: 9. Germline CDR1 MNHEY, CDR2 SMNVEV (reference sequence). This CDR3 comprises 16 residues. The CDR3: CASSSALAGAGNEQFF. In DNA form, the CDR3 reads TGTGCCAGCAGTTCCGCCCTAGCGGGAGCGGGCAATGAGCAGTTCTTC.

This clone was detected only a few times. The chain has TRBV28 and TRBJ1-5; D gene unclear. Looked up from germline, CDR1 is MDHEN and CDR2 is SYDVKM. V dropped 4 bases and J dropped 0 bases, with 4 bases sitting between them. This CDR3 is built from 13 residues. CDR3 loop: CASSSYSNQPQHF. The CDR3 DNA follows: TGTGCCAGCAGTTCTTATAGCAATCAGCCCCAGCATTTT. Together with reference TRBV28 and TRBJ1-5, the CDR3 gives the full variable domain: DVKVTQSSRYLVKRTGEKVFLECVQDMDHENMFWYRQDPGLGLRLIYFSYDVKMKEKGDIPEGYSVSREKKERFSLILESASTNQTSMYLCASSSYSNQPQHFGDGTRLSIL.